This entry lists 21 T cell receptor beta chains sequenced from one sample in a study of T cells in Graves' hyperthyroidism and ophthalmopathy. Using RNA transcripts as the source, TCR beta CDR3 regions were amplified. Carried out on the TCR CDR3, a first-round RT-PCR used the HTBI primer set. In TCRdb, the multiplex PCR reads were re-called with MiXCR into one record per CDR3 protein. There are under 450,000 distinct CDR3 sequences in the sample; approximately 15% occur only once, and 20% to 25% lies in the top ten. The sample was blood. Every receptor here comes from a man aged 25-45 years with Graves' hyperthyroidism that later progressed to Graves' ophthalmopathy.

This chain links TRBV9 with TRBJ1-2, with 8 positions matching TRBD1. The CDR3 consists of 16 residues. Per germline, CDR1 SGDLS and CDR2 YYNGEE. V lost 4 bases, J lost 6 bases, and 14 bases stayed unmatched. The CDR3 here is CASSPRGSTGGNGYTF. The CDR3 DNA follows: TGTGCCAGCAGCCCCCGTGGGTCTACAGGGGGTAATGGCTACACCTTC.

This clonotype was seen at least ten times. The V and J genes are TRBV5-1 and TRBJ2-3; weak D call: TRBD2 (7 bases). The CDR3 length is 14 residues. V lost 6 bases and J 1 base, leaving 12 bases between the germline ends. Germline V gene sequence: CDR1 SGHRS, CDR2 YFSETQ. CDR3 sequence reads: CASTAGAGTDTQYF. The CDR3 region has the DNA TGCGCCAGCACCGCGGGGGCGGGCACAGATACGCAGTATTTT.

This clonotype was seen many times. J is TRBJ2-7 and V is TRBV11-1; D is unclear. With 8 bases removed from V and 4 bases from J, the gap between germline ends came to 12 bases. The germline CDR1 and CDR2 sequences are SGHAT and FQDESV (reference sequence). The CDR3 is 12 residues long. The chain's CDR3 is CASSSGYYEQYF. For the CDR3, the DNA is TGTGCCAGCTCCTCGGGTTATTACGAGCAGTACTTC.

The V and J genes are TRBV28 and TRBJ1-5, with 8 bases fitting TRBD1. Germline values: CDR1 MDHEN, CDR2 SYDVKM. V lost 5 bases, J lost 8 bases, and 11 bases stayed unmatched. This CDR3 has 15 amino acids. The CDR3 nucleotides are TGTGCCAGCAGTGAGGCACCAGGGGGCAGGGAGCCCCAGCATTTT. Its protein is CASSEAPGGREPQHF.

This clonotype was found a few times. The genes are TRBV24-1 and TRBJ2-3; 7 nucleotides align to TRBD2. Germline CDR1 reads KGHDR; CDR2 reads SFDVKD. The CDR3 totals 16 residues. The V gene end was trimmed by 1 base and the J gene end by 1 base; junction bases not matched to a gene: 4. The CDR3 DNA sequence: TGTGCCACCAGTGATTTTCGGGGGGAGGGCACAGATACGCAGTATTTT. This translates into CATSDFRGEGTDTQYF.

This clonotype has a handful of counts. The chain employs TRBV6-1 and TRBJ1-4, with D possibly being TRBD1 (6 bases). The germline V and J ends were trimmed by 5 bases and 10 bases, with 14 bases remaining between them. Germline CDR1 MNHNS, CDR2 SASEGT. The CDR3 covers 13 residues. As DNA, the CDR3 is TGTGCCAGCAGTTATGACCGGGGGCGAAAACTGTTTTTT. This sequence encodes CASSYDRGRKLFF.

This sequence joins TRBV5-1 and TRBJ2-5; TRBD2 aligns across 11 bases. There are 17 residues in the CDR3. V lost 4 bases, J lost 1 base, and 9 bases stayed unmatched. CDR1 is SGHRS and CDR2 is YFSETQ in the germline V gene. CDR3 loop: CASSPRLTSGTQETQYF. The CDR3 DNA sequence: TGCGCCAGCAGCCCGCGGTTGACTAGCGGGACCCAAGAGACCCAGTACTTC.

This clonotype has at least ten counts. This sequence joins TRBV7-6 and TRBJ2-3; no firm D call. Trimming cost V 5 bases and J 3 bases, with 12 bases left between them. This CDR3 has 14 residues. Germline V gene data show CDR1 as SGHVS and CDR2 as FNYEAQ. This CDR3 reads CASSPKSGTDTQYF. CDR3 bases: TGTGCCAGCAGCCCAAAGAGTGGGACAGATACGCAGTATTTT.

This chain uses TRBV3-1 with TRBJ2-2; D gene ambiguous. The CDR3 covers 13 residues. Between the trimmed V and J ends, which lost 6 bases and 1 base, there was a span of 6 bases. Germline CDR1 reads LGHDT; CDR2 reads YNNKEL (reference sequence). The CDR3 coding sequence is TGTGCCAGCAGAGATATGAACACCGGGGAGCTGTTTTTT. As protein: CASRDMNTGELFF.

The J gene is TRBJ2-3, the V gene TRBV4-1; the match to TRBD2 covers 9 bases. This CDR3 contains 16 residues. CDR1 and CDR2 (germline): MGHRA, YSYEKL. Unmatched junction bases numbered 3, after V lost 0 bases and J lost 2 bases. CDR3 DNA: TGCGCCAGCAGCCAAGAGCCTAGCGGGGTCACAGATACGCAGTATTTT. Its translation is CASSQEPSGVTDTQYF.

In this sample, this clonotype turned up a few times. The chain combines TRBV7-6 with TRBJ1-6, with 7 bases aligning to TRBD1. V was clipped by 5 bases and J by 7 bases; unmatched bases: 5. Per the germline V gene, CDR1 is SGHVS and CDR2 is FNYEAQ. The CDR3 covers 14 residues. CDR3 nucleotide sequence: TGTGCCAGCAGCACCCAGGGGGGGAATTCACCCCTCCACTTT. Translation: CASSTQGGNSPLHF.

Concerning this clonotype itself: It differs at one base from a far larger clone, so likely a read error. The chain is built from TRBV11-2 and TRBJ2-3; D gene uncertain. Germline CDR1 and CDR2: SGHAT and FQNNGV. V lost 4 bases and J lost 8, with 7 bases in between. There are 11 residues in the CDR3. The chain's CDR3 is CASSSGPTQYF. CDR3 nucleotides: TGTGCCAGCAGCTCAGGTCCTACGCAGTATTTT.

Many counts were recorded for this clonotype. The V and J genes are TRBV6-1 and TRBJ1-1, with a possible D match to TRBD1 (5 bases). The CDR3 contains 16 residues. Germline loops: CDR1 MNHNS, CDR2 SASEGT. V was pared by 5 bases and J by 5 bases, with 21 bases between. The DNA of the CDR3 is TGTGCCAGCAGTTCCCACACACCCCCGGGGGGGACTGAAGCTTTCTTT. It specifies CASSSHTPPGGTEAFF.

The chain recombines TRBV6-2 or TRBV6-3 with TRBJ2-6; 9 positions match TRBD1. The J segment lost 3 bases and the V segment lost 6 bases, leaving 9 bases of the junction unmatched. The CDR3 has 17 amino acids. CDR1 and CDR2 from the germline V gene are MNHEY and SVGEGT. The CDR3 loop is CASSQRDREFGANVLTF. The CDR3 DNA sequence: TGTGCCAGCAGCCAGCGGGACAGGGAATTTGGGGCCAACGTCCTGACTTTC.

Concerning this clonotype: At one end the junction does not follow the germline gene, possibly because of a read error. This rearrangement joins TRBV7-9 to TRBJ2-5; 7 nucleotides align to TRBD2. The V gene's germline CDR1 is SEHNR and CDR2 FQNEAQ (reference sequence). The CDR3 runs 17 residues. CDR3 nucleotides: TGTGCCAGCAGCTTCCCCTCCGGGACTATTCCTCAAGGGACCCAGTACTTC. As protein: CASSFPSGTIPQGTQYF.

Many counts were recorded for this clonotype. The genes are TRBV28 and TRBJ2-7; possibly TRBD1 for D (5 bases). The CDR3 spans 13 residues. V was clipped by 4 bases and J by 3 bases, with 10 bases between them. Germline V gene data show CDR1 as MDHEN and CDR2 as SYDVKM. The CDR3 reads CASSSQGLYEQYF. The CDR3, as DNA: TGTGCCAGCAGTTCCCAGGGCCTCTACGAGCAGTACTTC.

As concerns this clonotype: This may arise from a read error, as a much more abundant clone is one base away. This sequence joins TRBV20-1 and TRBJ1-1, with D perhaps matching TRBD1 (5 bases). Germline lookup yields CDR1 DFQATT and CDR2 SNEGSKA (reference sequence). The CDR3 is made up of 13 amino acids. V was shortened by 6 bases and J by 7 bases, with 18 bases between the two germline ends. The CDR3 reads CSAFGGEGNEAFF. CDR3 DNA sequence: TGCAGTGCCTTTGGGGGGGAGGGCAATGAAGCTTTCTTT.

This clonotype was observed at least ten times. This chain joins TRBV20-1 and TRBJ1-3; D unclear. This CDR3 spans 15 amino acids. Germline V gene sequence: CDR1 DFQATT, CDR2 SNEGSKA (reference sequence). V lost 0 bases to trimming and J lost 0 bases, with 9 bases between them. The chain's CDR3 is CSARDGPDSGNTIYF. As DNA, the CDR3 is TGCAGTGCTAGAGATGGGCCGGACTCTGGAAACACCATATATTTT.

This clonotype was counted many times. The chain joins TRBV20-1 to TRBJ1-6; D gene uncertain. Germline V gives CDR1 DFQATT, CDR2 SNEGSKA (reference sequence). V was shortened by 5 bases and J by 5 bases, with 13 bases between the two germline ends. This CDR3 is built from 14 residues. The CDR3 DNA reads as TGCAGTGCTTCCGGCGTTAACGATAATTCACCCCTCCACTTT. This translates into CSASGVNDNSPLHF.

This clonotype was counted a few times. The chain carries TRBV5-1 and TRBJ1-4; tentatively, D is TRBD1 (6 bases). Germline CDR1 and CDR2: SGHRS and YFSETQ. The CDR3 length is 14 residues. V shed 4 bases and J shed 6 bases, with 13 bases lying between them. The CDR3 protein is CASSLQEGDEKLFF. The CDR3 nucleotides are TGCGCCAGCAGCCTACAGGAGGGGGATGAAAAACTGTTTTTT.

This clonotype was seen a handful of times. This chain links TRBV6-1 with TRBJ2-1; D gene ambiguous. The CDR3 consists of 13 residues. Between the trimmed V and J ends, which lost 6 bases and 1 base, there was a span of 7 bases. The germline V gene encodes CDR1 MNHNS and CDR2 SASEGT. The CDR3 protein is CASRPGSYNEQFF. The CDR3, as DNA: TGTGCCAGCAGGCCCGGATCCTACAATGAGCAGTTCTTC.